These 19 T cell receptor beta chains came from one sample sequenced in a study of cytotoxic CD8 clonotypes in ibrutinib-treated CLL. Assay: immunoSEQ multiplex PCR; the TCRdb copy retains only in-frame clones and omits some. The sample holds approximately 74,000 clones; 65% to 85% are singletons and the top ten take roughly 7.5%. The sample was PBMCs, taken at disease progression, from a patient treated with ibrutinib. The receptors were sampled from a human donor with chronic lymphocytic leukemia.

The genes are TRBV4-1 and TRBJ1-2; 7 bases fit TRBD1. Germline loops: CDR1 MGHRA, CDR2 YSYEKL. The trim removed 3 bases at V and 4 bases at J, leaving 11 bases unmatched. CDR3 length: 16 amino acids. As DNA, the CDR3 is TGCGCCAGCAGCCATCAGGGGGGGCGAGATGTCTATGGCTACACCTTC. Protein product: CASSHQGGRDVYGYTF.

This chain uses TRBV7-9 with TRBJ2-7; TRBD2 matches 8 bases. Germline-derived CDR1 and CDR2 are SEHNR and FQNEAQ (reference sequence). CDR3 length: 14 residues. Trimming removed 3 bases from V and 5 bases from J; junction bases left unmatched: 6. The CDR3 reads CASSFRGLAHEQYF. The CDR3 DNA is TGTGCCAGCAGCTTTCGAGGACTAGCCCACGAGCAGTACTTC.

This clone is deemed medium-sized (0.01 to 0.1%). This rearrangement joins TRBV6-4 to TRBJ2-1; tentatively, D is TRBD1 (6 bases). Per the germline V gene, CDR1 is MRHNA and CDR2 is SNTAGT. The V end was cut by 6 bases, the J end by 9 bases, with 12 bases between. The CDR3 extends over 12 amino acids. The DNA for the CDR3 is TGTGCCAGCAGCTCAGGGGTCCGTGAGCAGTTCTTC. Its translation is CASSSGVREQFF.

The genes are TRBV18 and TRBJ1-4; D gene uncertain. V lost 2 bases and J 7 bases, leaving 14 bases between the germline ends. CDR1 and CDR2 (germline): KGHSH, LQKENI. This CDR3 is 15 amino acids long. Here the CDR3 reads CASSPSQVGSEKLFF. In DNA form, the CDR3 reads TGTGCCAGCTCACCATCGCAGGTTGGAAGTGAAAAACTGTTTTTT.

The V gene is TRBV6-5, the J gene TRBJ2-1; maybe TRBD1 (5 bases). Trimming cost V 0 bases and J 1 base, with 10 bases left between them. The length of the CDR3 is 16 residues. CDR1 MNHEY and CDR2 SVGAGI come from the germline V gene. The CDR3 DNA follows: TGTGCCAGCAGTTACTCGATTCCAGGGTCCTACAATGAGCAGTTCTTC. Translating it yields CASSYSIPGSYNEQFF.

The rearrangement links TRBV5-1 to TRBJ2-2, with D unclear. With 2 bases removed from V and 5 bases from J, the gap between germline ends came to 7 bases. The CDR3 spans 13 residues. CDR1 is SGHRS and CDR2 is YFSETQ in the germline V gene. CDR3 sequence reads: CASSFLGTGELFF. The CDR3 nucleotides read TGCGCCAGCAGCTTTCTGGGTACCGGGGAGCTGTTTTTT.

The chain has TRBV6-5 and TRBJ2-7; 10 bases agree with TRBD1. Germline V gene data show CDR1 as MNHEY and CDR2 as SVGAGI. V gave up 5 bases and J gave up 1 base; unmatched junction bases: 5. The length of the CDR3 is 15 residues. The CDR3 bases are TGTGCCAGCAGTCACGGACAGGGGGAGTCCTACGAGCAGTACTTC. This gives the protein CASSHGQGESYEQYF.

This clone appeared a few times. This rearrangement joins TRBV6-5 to TRBJ2-1, with D tentatively TRBD2 (5 bases). The V end lost 0 bases, the J end lost 6 bases, and 15 bases lay between the germline ends. Germline-derived CDR1 and CDR2 are MNHEY and SVGAGI. This CDR3 comprises 16 residues. DNA of the CDR3: TGTGCCAGCAGTTACTCGTTCGGTATAGAGGGCAATGAGCAGTTCTTC. Protein product: CASSYSFGIEGNEQFF.

The chain is built from TRBV18 and TRBJ1-1; D might be TRBD1 (6 bases). This CDR3 spans 16 amino acids. V was pared by 2 bases and J by 4 bases, with 17 bases between. The V gene's germline CDR1 is KGHSH and CDR2 LQKENI. The CDR3 nucleotides read TGTGCCAGCTCACCAGCCGGTCCAGGGGTTAGCACTGAAGCTTTCTTT. Residues: CASSPAGPGVSTEAFF.

The chain carries TRBV7-9 and TRBJ1-2; D uncertain. CDR3 length: 13 amino acids. The V end was cut by 3 bases, the J end by 7 bases, with 12 bases between. Germline V lookup: CDR1 SEHNR, CDR2 FQNEAQ (reference sequence). The CDR3 DNA reads TGTGCCAGCAGCTTTCAGGTGGGCGCTGGCTACACCTTC. Translated: CASSFQVGAGYTF.

There are a few counts of this clone. CDR3 sequence reads: CASRLAGGWEQYF. The CDR3 bases are TGTGCCAGCCGACTAGCGGGGGGATGGGAGCAGTACTTC. This sequence joins TRBV28 and TRBJ2-7; 13 bases match TRBD2. The CDR3 is 13 residues long. V trimming: 8 bases; J trimming: 7 bases; junction bases outside the gene matches: 5. Germline V CDR1 and CDR2: MDHEN, SYDVKM.

This rearrangement joins TRBV7-7 to TRBJ2-3; D is perhaps TRBD2 (6 bases). The V end was cut by 5 bases, the J end by 5 bases, with 14 bases between. The CDR3 has 14 amino acids. CDR1 and CDR2 (germline): SSHAT, FNYEAQ (reference sequence). As DNA, the CDR3 is TGTGCCAGCAGCCTATTGAACGGGAGAGATACGCAGTATTTT. It encodes CASSLLNGRDTQYF.

The chain employs TRBV6-5 and TRBJ1-2; a possible D gene is TRBD1 (6 bases). The V end was cut by 5 bases, the J end by 2 bases, with 12 bases between. The CDR3 consists of 14 residues. Germline CDR1 reads MNHEY; CDR2 reads SVGAGI. The CDR3 nucleotides read TGTGCCAGCAGTCAAGCTACAGGGAACTATGGCTACACCTTC. Its protein product is CASSQATGNYGYTF.

This rearrangement joins TRBV11-2 to TRBJ2-3, with D hard to call. The germline V gene has CDR1 SGHAT and CDR2 FQNNGV. V gave up 1 base and J gave up 2 bases, with 13 bases separating them. The CDR3 contains 16 residues. The CDR3 nucleotides read TGTGCCAGCAGCTTAGCCCCCCTAGATTTCACAGATACGCAGTATTTT. Its protein product is CASSLAPLDFTDTQYF.

The chain couples TRBV19 to TRBJ1-4; D gene unclear. From germline, CDR1 is LNHDA and CDR2 SQIVND (reference sequence). With 3 bases removed from V and 6 bases from J, the gap between germline ends came to 14 bases. This CDR3 spans 15 amino acids. This CDR3 is CASSISGKFDEKLFF. CDR3 in DNA: TGTGCCAGTAGTATCTCGGGGAAATTCGATGAAAAACTGTTTTTT.

This chain links TRBV7-9 with TRBJ1-1, with TRBD1 as a possible D gene (6 bases). Germline V CDR1 and CDR2: SEHNR, FQNEAQ (reference sequence). The CDR3 consists of 17 residues. Trimming pared 2 bases from V and 6 bases from J, leaving 22 bases between. CDR3 bases: TGTGCCAGCAGCTTACCCCGCCGGGACATCTATATAGCTGAAGCTTTCTTT. It yields the protein CASSLPRRDIYIAEAFF.

The rearrangement uses TRBV28 and TRBJ1-4; D possibly corresponds to TRBD1 (5 bases). The V gene's germline CDR1 is MDHEN and CDR2 SYDVKM. Deletions cut 2 bases from V and 7 bases from J, with 14 bases between. This CDR3 is 15 amino acids long. DNA for the CDR3: TGTGCCAGCAGTTTACAATGGGTTGGGGCTGAAAAACTGTTTTTT. Protein: CASSLQWVGAEKLFF.

Notes on this clone: Additional DNA sequences in this sample encode the identical CDR3. The chain uses TRBV18 and TRBJ2-7; D unresolved. CDR1 KGHSH and CDR2 LQKENI come from the germline V gene. The V and J ends lost 3 bases and 4 bases respectively, with 7 bases between them. CDR3 size: 12 residues. The CDR3 reads CASSPVGYEQYF. CDR3 nucleotides: TGTGCCAGCTCACCGGTCGGGTACGAGCAGTACTTC.

This chain joins TRBV28 and TRBJ1-5, with D perhaps TRBD1 (6 bases). Germline loops: CDR1 MDHEN, CDR2 SYDVKM. V dropped 6 bases and J dropped 5 bases, with 14 bases sitting between them. CDR3 length: 14 amino acids. The CDR3 spells CASRRGGAHQPQHF. As DNA, the CDR3 is TGTGCCAGCAGACGCGGGGGGGCTCATCAGCCCCAGCATTTT.